This is a list of T cell receptor beta chains from one sample in a study of T cell changes during pregnancy in multiple sclerosis. The protocol was immunoSEQ multiplex PCR, while the TCRdb copy is restricted to in-frame clones and leaves out a portion. Among around 130,000 clones listed, approximately 94% were seen once. The source material was peripheral blood, sampled before pregnancy. Receptor source: a female donor with multiple sclerosis, enrolled in a pregnancy study. Each CDR3 is given with its conserved first and last residue. A D gene is named only where the DNA matches it firmly. Clone size is shown for a subset of rows, as once, few, many or a class of expanded clone.

v_call: TRBV9; j_call: TRBJ2-3; clone_size: NA; d_call: TRBD2; cdr3_nt: TGTGCCAGCAGCGTGGGGACTAGCGCAATCGCGCAGTATTTT; cdr3_aa: CASSVGTSAIAQYF
v_call: TRBV19; j_call: TRBJ2-1; clone_size: NA; d_call: NA; cdr3_nt: TGTGCCAGTAGTTCGCCAGCGGGCCCCTACAATGAGCAGTTCTTC; cdr3_aa: CASSSPAGPYNEQFF
v_call: TRBV18; j_call: TRBJ1-2; clone_size: NA; d_call: TRBD1; cdr3_nt: TGTGCCAGCTCACCGGACAGGGCTAACTATGGCTACACCTTC; cdr3_aa: CASSPDRANYGYTF
v_call: TRBV5-1; j_call: TRBJ2-1; clone_size: once; d_call: NA; cdr3_nt: TGCGCCAGCAGCTTTGTCGACAGTTACAATGAGCAGTTCTTC; cdr3_aa: CASSFVDSYNEQFF
v_call: TRBV25-1; j_call: TRBJ1-1; clone_size: NA; d_call: NA; cdr3_nt: TGTGCCAGCAGTCCACAGGGAATTGAAGCTTTCTTT; cdr3_aa: CASSPQGIEAFF
v_call: TRBV19; j_call: TRBJ2-7; clone_size: NA; d_call: TRBD2; cdr3_nt: TGTGCCAGTAGTATTGGGGCTAGCGGGAGCGAGCAGTACTTC; cdr3_aa: CASSIGASGSEQYF
v_call: TRBV5-1; j_call: TRBJ2-5; clone_size: NA; d_call: NA; cdr3_nt: TGCGCCAGCAGCTTGGAATCCTCCCAAGAGACCCAGTACTTC; cdr3_aa: CASSLESSQETQYF
v_call: TRBV5-6; j_call: TRBJ2-3; clone_size: NA; d_call: NA; cdr3_nt: TGTGCCAGCAGCTTGGGACAATCCCCCACAGATACGCAGTATTTT; cdr3_aa: CASSLGQSPTDTQYF
v_call: TRBV4-2; j_call: TRBJ2-1; clone_size: NA; d_call: NA; cdr3_nt: TGTGCCAGCAGCCAAGATCGAGGAGCCAATGAGCAGTTCTTC; cdr3_aa: CASSQDRGANEQFF
v_call: TRBV7-9; j_call: TRBJ1-2; clone_size: NA; d_call: NA; cdr3_nt: TGTGCCAGCAGCTTAGCTTCAGGGGAATATGGCTACACCTTC; cdr3_aa: CASSLASGEYGYTF
v_call: TRBV6-1; j_call: TRBJ1-6; clone_size: few; d_call: NA; cdr3_nt: TGTGCCAGCAGTGGCGGACAGTATAATTCACCCCTCCACTTT; cdr3_aa: CASSGGQYNSPLHF
v_call: TRBV10-3; j_call: TRBJ2-1; clone_size: NA; d_call: NA; cdr3_nt: TGTGCCATCAAGACAGGTTCGGGCGGTGAGCAGTTCTTC; cdr3_aa: CAIKTGSGGEQFF
v_call: TRBV6-1; j_call: TRBJ1-5; clone_size: once; d_call: NA; cdr3_nt: TGTGCCAGCACGGGGAACAATCAGCCCCAGCATTTT; cdr3_aa: CASTGNNQPQHF
v_call: TRBV6-6; j_call: TRBJ2-2; clone_size: NA; d_call: NA; cdr3_nt: TGTGCCAGCAGTTACAACAGAGGAGGCACCGGGGAGCTGTTTTTT; cdr3_aa: CASSYNRGGTGELFF
v_call: TRBV28; j_call: TRBJ1-2; clone_size: NA; d_call: TRBD1; cdr3_nt: TGTGCCAGCCGCAGAGGGGACAGGGGGACCTCTAACTATGGCTACACCTTC; cdr3_aa: CASRRGDRGTSNYGYTF
v_call: TRBV6-1; j_call: TRBJ1-6; clone_size: NA; d_call: TRBD1; cdr3_nt: TGTGCCAGCAGTAGGACGGGGGACAGCTCACCCCTCCACTTT; cdr3_aa: CASSRTGDSSPLHF
v_call: TRBV13; j_call: TRBJ2-1; clone_size: NA; d_call: NA; cdr3_nt: TGTGCCAGCAGCCTATTTCGTAGAGACTCATACCGTAATGAGCAGTTCTTC; cdr3_aa: CASSLFRRDSYRNEQFF
v_call: TRBV28; j_call: TRBJ2-4; clone_size: few; d_call: NA; cdr3_nt: TGTGCCAGCAGTCCCCGACTAGAGGACATTCAGTACTTC; cdr3_aa: CASSPRLEDIQYF
v_call: TRBV7-9; j_call: TRBJ2-1; clone_size: few; d_call: NA; cdr3_nt: TGTGCCAGCAGCTTCGACATCGACAATGAGCAGTTCTTC; cdr3_aa: CASSFDIDNEQFF
v_call: TRBV28; j_call: TRBJ2-7; clone_size: NA; d_call: TRBD2; cdr3_nt: TGTGCCAGCAGTTTGGGTAGCGGGAGTGGTGAGCAGTACTTC; cdr3_aa: CASSLGSGSGEQYF
v_call: TRBV6-6; j_call: TRBJ2-2; clone_size: NA; d_call: NA; cdr3_nt: TGTGCCAGCAGCCCCGCAGGGGCCGGGGAGCTGTTTTTT; cdr3_aa: CASSPAGAGELFF
v_call: TRBV30; j_call: TRBJ1-2; clone_size: NA; d_call: TRBD1; cdr3_nt: TGTGCCGTAACCGGACAGGGGAACTATGGCTACACCTTC; cdr3_aa: CAVTGQGNYGYTF
v_call: TRBV30; j_call: TRBJ2-6; clone_size: once; d_call: NA; cdr3_nt: TGTGCCTGGAGTGATCGGGTCTCTGGGGCCAACGTCCTGACTTTC; cdr3_aa: CAWSDRVSGANVLTF
v_call: TRBV7-2; j_call: TRBJ1-1; clone_size: once; d_call: NA; cdr3_nt: TGTGCCAGCAGCTTAACTACGATCATGAACACTGAAGCTTTCTTT; cdr3_aa: CASSLTTIMNTEAFF
v_call: TRBV27; j_call: TRBJ2-1; clone_size: NA; d_call: NA; cdr3_nt: TGTGCCAGCAGTTTGGGTCCCGGCGGTGAGCAGTTCTTC; cdr3_aa: CASSLGPGGEQFF
v_call: TRBV28; j_call: TRBJ1-5; clone_size: NA; d_call: NA; cdr3_nt: TGTGCCAGCAGTTTGCGTGGAGGGATCACGGTTCAGCCCCAGCATTTT; cdr3_aa: CASSLRGGITVQPQHF
v_call: TRBV6-5; j_call: TRBJ2-1; clone_size: NA; d_call: NA; cdr3_nt: TGTGCCAGCAGAATCCCGCAGGGGGAGCAGTTCTTC; cdr3_aa: CASRIPQGEQFF